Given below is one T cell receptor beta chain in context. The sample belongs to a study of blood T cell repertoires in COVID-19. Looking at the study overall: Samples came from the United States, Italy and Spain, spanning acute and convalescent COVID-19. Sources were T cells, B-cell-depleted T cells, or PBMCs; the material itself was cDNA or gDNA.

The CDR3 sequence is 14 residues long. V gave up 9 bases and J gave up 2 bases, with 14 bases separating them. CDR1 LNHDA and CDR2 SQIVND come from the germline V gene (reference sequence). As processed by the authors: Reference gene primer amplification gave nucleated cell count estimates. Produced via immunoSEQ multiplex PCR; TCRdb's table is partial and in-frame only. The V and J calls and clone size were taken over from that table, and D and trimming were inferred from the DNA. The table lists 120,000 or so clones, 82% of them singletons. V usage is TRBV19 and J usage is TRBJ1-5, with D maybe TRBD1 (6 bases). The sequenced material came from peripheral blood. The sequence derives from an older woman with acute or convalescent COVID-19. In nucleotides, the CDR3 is TGTGCCAGCTCTTATTCAGGGGGCAATCAGCCCCAGCATTTT. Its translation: CASSYSGGNQPQHF. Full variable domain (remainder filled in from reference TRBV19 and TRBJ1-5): DGGITQSPKYLFRKEGQNVTLSCEQNLNHDAMYWYRQDPGQGLRLIYYSQIVNDFQKGDIAEGYSVSREKKESFPLTVTSAQKNPTAFYLCASSYSGGNQPQHFGDGTRLSIL.